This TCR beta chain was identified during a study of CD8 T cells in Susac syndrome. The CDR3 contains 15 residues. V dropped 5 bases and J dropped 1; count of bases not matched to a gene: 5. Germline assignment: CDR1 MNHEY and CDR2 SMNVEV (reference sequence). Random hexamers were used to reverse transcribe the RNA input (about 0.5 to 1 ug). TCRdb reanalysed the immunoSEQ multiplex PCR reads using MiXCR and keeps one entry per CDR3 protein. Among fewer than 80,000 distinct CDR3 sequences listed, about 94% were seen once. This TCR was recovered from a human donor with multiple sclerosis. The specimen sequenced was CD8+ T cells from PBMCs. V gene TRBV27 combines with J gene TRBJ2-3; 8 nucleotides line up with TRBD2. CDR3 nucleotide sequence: TGTGCCAGCAGTCCAACGCGGGGGGGCACAGATACGCAGTATTTT. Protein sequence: CASSPTRGGTDTQYF.